This T cell receptor (beta chain) was profiled in a study of blood T cell repertoires in COVID-19. Study-wide context: There were acute and convalescent COVID-19 samples, and they came from the United States, Italy and Spain.

TCRdb's table, derived via immunoSEQ multiplex PCR, lists solely in-frame clones and lacks some. The table lists about 140,000 clones, about 75% of them singletons, with about 3.2% in the top ten. Cohort 3 recovered donors had two negative PCRs, clearance, or symptom resolution. Germline V gene sequence: CDR1 MDHEN, CDR2 SYDVKM. The CDR3 extends over 13 amino acids. V shed 1 base and J shed 9 bases, with 12 bases lying between them. The chain has TRBV28 and TRBJ1-1; D gene uncertain. The clonotype comes from a woman aged 45-59 years who had recovered from COVID-19. The sequencing input was PBMCs or T cells enriched from blood (not recorded which). The CDR3 protein is CASSLSYRYQAFF. In DNA, the CDR3 is TGTGCCAGCAGTTTATCGTATCGGTACCAAGCTTTCTTT.